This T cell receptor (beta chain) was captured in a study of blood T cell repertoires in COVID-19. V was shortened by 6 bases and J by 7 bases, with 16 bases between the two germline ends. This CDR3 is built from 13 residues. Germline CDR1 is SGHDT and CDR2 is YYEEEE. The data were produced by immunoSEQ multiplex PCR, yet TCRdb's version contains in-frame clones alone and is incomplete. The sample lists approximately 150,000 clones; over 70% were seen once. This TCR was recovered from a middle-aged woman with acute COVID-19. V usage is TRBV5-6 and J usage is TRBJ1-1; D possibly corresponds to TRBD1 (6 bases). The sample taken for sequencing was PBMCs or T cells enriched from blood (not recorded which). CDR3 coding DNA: TGTGCCAGCATTATCCGAGGGGGGGATGAAGCTTTCTTT. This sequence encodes CASIIRGGDEAFF. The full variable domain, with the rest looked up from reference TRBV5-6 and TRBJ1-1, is DAGVTQSPTHLIKTRGQQVTLRCSPKSGHDTVSWYQQALGQGPQFIFQYYEEEERQRGNFPDRFSGHQFPNYSSELNVNALLLGDSALYLCASIIRGGDEAFFGQGTRLTVV.